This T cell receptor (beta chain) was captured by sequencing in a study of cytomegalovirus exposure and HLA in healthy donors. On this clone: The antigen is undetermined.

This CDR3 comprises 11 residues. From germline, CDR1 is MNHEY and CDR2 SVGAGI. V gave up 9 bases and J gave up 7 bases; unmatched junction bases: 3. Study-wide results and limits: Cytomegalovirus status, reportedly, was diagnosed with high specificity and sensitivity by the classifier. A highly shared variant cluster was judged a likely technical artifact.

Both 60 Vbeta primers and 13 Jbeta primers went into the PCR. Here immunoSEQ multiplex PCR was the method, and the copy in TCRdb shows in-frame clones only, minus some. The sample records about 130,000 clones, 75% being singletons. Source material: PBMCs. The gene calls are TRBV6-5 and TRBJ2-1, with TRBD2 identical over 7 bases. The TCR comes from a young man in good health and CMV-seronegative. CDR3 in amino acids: CASRRGNEQFF. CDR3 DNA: TGTGCCAGTAGGCGGGGGAATGAGCAGTTCTTC.